These 14 T cell receptor beta chains came from one sample sequenced in a study of T cells in Graves' hyperthyroidism and ophthalmopathy. There were TCR beta CDR3 regions amplified from RNA transcripts. First-round RT-PCR targeting the TCR CDR3 was performed with the HTBI primer set. TCRdb reprocessed the multiplex PCR reads via MiXCR and lists one record per CDR3 protein. The table records around 600,000 distinct CDR3 sequences, approximately 15% of them present only once. The sequenced material came from blood. Source of these receptors: a woman under 30 with Graves' ophthalmopathy.

This chain uses TRBV19 with TRBJ2-1; TRBD2 matches 9 bases. With 5 bases clipped from V and 0 bases from J, the junction kept 8 bases outside the gene matches. The CDR3 consists of 17 residues. Looked up from germline, CDR1 is LNHDA and CDR2 is SQIVND (reference sequence). The CDR3 sequence: CASSPLLAGRSYNEQFF. The CDR3 nucleotides read TGTGCCAGTAGTCCTTTACTAGCGGGCCGCTCCTACAATGAGCAGTTCTTC.

As concerns this clonotype: This may arise from a read error, as a much more abundant clone is one base away. The chain combines TRBV18 with TRBJ2-7, with D perhaps matching TRBD1 (6 bases). CDR1 and CDR2 from the germline V gene are KGHSH and LQKENI. The CDR3 sequence is 14 residues long. V shed 6 bases and J shed 7 bases, with 19 bases lying between them. CDR3 sequence reads: CASSLQQGLHEQYF. The CDR3 region has the DNA TGTGCCAGCTCCCTTCAACAGGGTCTGCATGAGCAGTACTTC.

This clonotype has a handful of counts. This rearrangement joins TRBV25-1 to TRBJ1-2; D unclear. The germline V and J ends were trimmed by 4 bases and 2 bases, with 8 bases remaining between them. CDR3 size: 13 residues. Looked up from germline, CDR1 is MGHDK and CDR2 is SYGVNS. The CDR3 loop is CASSVRENYGYTF. The CDR3 coding sequence is TGTGCCAGCAGTGTACGAGAAAACTATGGCTACACCTTC.

The chain recombines TRBV7-2 with TRBJ2-5, with 7 nucleotides matching TRBD1. Germline CDR1 reads SGHTA; CDR2 reads FQGNSA. The CDR3 consists of 17 residues. V lost 1 base and J lost 1; bases outside the gene matches: 9. The CDR3 here is CASSLGPLSGGQETQYF. The CDR3 nucleotides are TGTGCCAGCAGCTTAGGTCCTCTCTCAGGGGGCCAAGAGACCCAGTACTTC.

This chain joins TRBV29-1 and TRBJ1-2, with unresolved D. From germline, CDR1 is SQVTM and CDR2 ANQGSEA. This CDR3 is built from 14 residues. V was pared by 5 bases and J by 3 bases, with 16 bases between. The CDR3 DNA is TGCAGCGTTTCAGAACCCGATCTATACTATGGCTACACCTTC. Amino acids: CSVSEPDLYYGYTF.

In this sample, this clonotype turned up many times. The rearrangement links TRBV3-1 to TRBJ2-3; TRBD1 is a possible D gene (6 bases). With 5 bases removed from V and 2 bases from J, the gap between germline ends came to 20 bases. The CDR3 spans 17 residues. Germline lookup yields CDR1 LGHDT and CDR2 YNNKEL (reference sequence). The CDR3 sequence: CASSGQPINQFTDTQYF. The CDR3 DNA is TGTGCCAGCAGCGGACAGCCGATTAATCAGTTCACAGATACGCAGTATTTT.

This clonotype was recorded many times. The chain carries TRBV2 and TRBJ2-7; a weak D match, TRBD1 (5 bases). The CDR3 has 12 residues. Per germline, CDR1 SNHLY and CDR2 FYNNEI. The V end was cut by 8 bases, the J end by 6 bases, with 14 bases between. The DNA for the CDR3 is TGTGCCAGCCGGACCCAGGGTTCCGAGCAGTACTTC. This codes for CASRTQGSEQYF.

This clonotype was picked up many times. The chain recombines TRBV6-1 with TRBJ2-2; D is perhaps TRBD1 (6 bases). The CDR3 runs to 14 residues. V lost 8 bases and J lost 5, with 15 bases in between. Germline CDR1 MNHNS, CDR2 SASEGT. Here the CDR3 DNA reads TGTGCCAGCGCGACCCAGGGGACAACCGGGGAGCTGTTTTTT. Amino acids: CASATQGTTGELFF.

Many counts were recorded for this clonotype. The chain links TRBV20-1 to TRBJ1-1, with 7 positions matching TRBD1. The V gene's germline CDR1 is DFQATT and CDR2 SNEGSKA (reference sequence). This CDR3 has 14 amino acids. J lost 0 bases, V lost 4 bases, and 5 bases had no gene match. The CDR3 region is CSAIPGQMNTEAFF. Here the CDR3 DNA reads TGCAGTGCTATACCGGGACAGATGAACACTGAAGCTTTCTTT.

The sample holds a few counts of this clonotype. The chain combines TRBV4-1 with TRBJ2-7; the match to TRBD2 covers 9 bases. After removal of 1 base from V and 1 base from J, the junction contained 2 bases not matched to a gene. The CDR3 runs to 15 residues. CDR1 is MGHRA and CDR2 is YSYEKL in the germline V gene. CDR3 sequence: CASSQVAGGSYEQYF. The CDR3 nucleotides read TGCGCCAGCAGCCAAGTTGCGGGAGGGTCCTACGAGCAGTACTTC.

This clonotype was seen many times. CDR3 DNA sequence: TGTGCCAGCAGCTCTCGGACAGGTTACAATGAGCAGTTCTTC. Its protein is CASSSRTGYNEQFF. V usage is TRBV11-2 and J usage is TRBJ2-1; 7 bases are a match to TRBD1. This CDR3 comprises 14 residues. The V and J ends lost 4 bases and 4 bases, in that order; junction bases with no gene match: 4. Germline-derived CDR1 and CDR2 are SGHAT and FQNNGV.

The sample holds a few counts of this clonotype. The V and J genes are TRBV30 and TRBJ2-5, with a possible D match to TRBD1 (5 bases). The end of the DNA is better explained by TRBJ2-7, so the J call may be wrong. This CDR3 contains 13 residues. CDR1 is GTSNPN and CDR2 is SVGIG in the germline V gene (reference sequence). The CDR3 here is CAWVPEQGREQYF. DNA of the CDR3: TGTGCCTGGGTCCCTGAGCAGGGTCGCGAGCAGTACTTC.

This clonotype has a count of ten or more. The CDR3 protein is CASSFHVLSYEQYF. The CDR3 DNA is TGCGCCAGCAGCTTCCACGTGCTCTCCTACGAGCAGTACTTC. This rearrangement joins TRBV5-1 to TRBJ2-7; the D is unclear. Germline V gives CDR1 SGHRS, CDR2 YFSETQ. This CDR3 is 14 amino acids long. V was shortened by 2 bases and J by 0 bases, with 9 bases between the two germline ends.

This clonotype was recorded at least ten times. The J gene is TRBJ2-3, the V gene TRBV7-2; 11 nucleotides line up with TRBD2. The CDR3 is 16 amino acids. V lost 4 bases, J lost 1 base, and 4 bases stayed unmatched. The V gene's germline CDR1 is SGHTA and CDR2 FQGNSA. The CDR3 sequence is CASSSQLAGGTDTQYF. CDR3 DNA: TGTGCCAGCAGCTCCCAACTAGCGGGAGGCACAGATACGCAGTATTTT.